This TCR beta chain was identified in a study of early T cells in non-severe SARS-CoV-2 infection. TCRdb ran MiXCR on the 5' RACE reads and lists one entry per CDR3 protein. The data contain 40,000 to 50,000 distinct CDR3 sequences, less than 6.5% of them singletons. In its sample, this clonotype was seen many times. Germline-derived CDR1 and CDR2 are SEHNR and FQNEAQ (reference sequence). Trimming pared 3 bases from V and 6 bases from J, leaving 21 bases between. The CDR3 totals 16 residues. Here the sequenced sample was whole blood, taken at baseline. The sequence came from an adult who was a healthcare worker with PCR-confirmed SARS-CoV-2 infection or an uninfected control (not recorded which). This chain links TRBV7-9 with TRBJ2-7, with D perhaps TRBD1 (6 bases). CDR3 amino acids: CASSLQGTLLTGEQYF. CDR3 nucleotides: TGTGCCAGCAGCTTGCAGGGGACCCTACTAACGGGCGAGCAGTACTTC.